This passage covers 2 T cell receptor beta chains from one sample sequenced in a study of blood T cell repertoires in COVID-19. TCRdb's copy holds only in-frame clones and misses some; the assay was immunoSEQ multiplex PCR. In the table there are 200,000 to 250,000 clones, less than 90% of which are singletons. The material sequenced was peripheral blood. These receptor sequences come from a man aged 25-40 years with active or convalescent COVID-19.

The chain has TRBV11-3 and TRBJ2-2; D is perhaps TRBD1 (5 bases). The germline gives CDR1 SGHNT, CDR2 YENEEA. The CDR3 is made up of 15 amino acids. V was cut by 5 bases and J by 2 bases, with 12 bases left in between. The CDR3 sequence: CASSPQTDNTGELFF. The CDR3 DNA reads TGTGCCAGCAGCCCCCAGACAGATAACACCGGGGAGCTGTTTTTT.

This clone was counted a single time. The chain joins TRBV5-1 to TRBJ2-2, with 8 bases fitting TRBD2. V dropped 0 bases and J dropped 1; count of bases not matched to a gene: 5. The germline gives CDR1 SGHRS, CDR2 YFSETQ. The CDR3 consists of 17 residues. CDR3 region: CASSLVVAGGNTGELFF. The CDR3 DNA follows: TGCGCCAGCAGCTTGGTTGTCGCGGGGGGGAACACCGGGGAGCTGTTTTTT.